This T cell receptor (beta chain) was observed in a study of blood T cell repertoires in COVID-19 (dated by TCRdb to the early 2020s). The study in broad terms: Samples from collaborators originated in the United States, Italy and Spain and spanned both the acute and convalescent phases of COVID-19. Nearly every sample came with metadata listing a de-identified subject ID, COVID-19 status, age in years and sex. The samples were drawn from the first 160 participants of the ongoing ImmuneRACE study and from 1,254 subjects provided by 6 global collaborators. Where available, HLA class I and class II types were obtained from metadata supplied by the sample provider rather than from assay-based typing. The prospective study material was composed of cDNA or gDNA derived from T cells, B-cell-depleted T cells, or PBMCs. A freely available public database, intended as a resource for researchers studying the immune response to SARS-CoV-2, is where the repertoires were released. The dataset comprised deeply sampled blood TCRbeta repertoires from subjects exposed to, actively infected with, or recovered from COVID-19. Beyond this particular receptor, the publication reports: The amount of clinical and demographic metadata varied by source and participant and was provided uncurated.

TCRbeta CDR3 regions were amplified from genomic DNA by means of the immunoSEQ Assay, a bias-controlled multiplex PCR. Concerning the study's data processing: Nucleated cell counts per sample were estimated from amplification of reference gene primers within the assay. Sequence reads were collapsed and filtered to measure the absolute abundance of every unique TCRbeta CDR3 rearrangement. Productive Simpson clonality was computed per sample as the square root of Simpson's diversity index over productive rearrangements. As stored in TCRdb, this immuneACCESS dataset retains in-frame rearrangements with V and J assigned. A fraction of the clones does not appear; measured against another copy, unresolved V genes explain less than half of the discrepancy, and the remainder lacks a known reason. V and J calls plus clone size are reproduced from that table; the DNA served to infer D and trimming. The sample table holds 250,000 to 350,000 clones, of which 86% were seen once. The top ten hold around 2.9% of the sample.

The collaborating institutions used their own protocols to collect whole blood in K2EDTA tubes. Collaborator samples were shipped for TCRbeta analysis as frozen whole blood, isolated PBMCs, or DNA extracted from either sample type. Comments on this clone: The antigen it binds to is not known. One base away there is no much larger clone; base qualities are not given.

The germline V gene (reference sequence) yields LNHDA for CDR1 and SQIVND for CDR2. Measured from the cysteine to the phenylalanine, the CDR3 is 15 residues long. The sequence is cut down to CDR3 DNA, 45 bases in frame from base 1. V sheds 7 bases and J sheds 5 bases, leaving 18 bases between their ends. This clonotype was obtained from a woman aged 30 to 39 with active or convalescent COVID-19. Sequencing input: peripheral blood. The chain was built from TRBV19 and TRBJ1-5; the D region possibly corresponds to TRBD1 (6 bases align). In nucleotides, the sequence is TGTGCCAGTACCACTAGGGGGGGCGGGGATCAGCCCCAGCATTTT. The encoded protein is CASTTRGGGDQPQHF. With the rest looked up from the reference TRBV19 and TRBJ1-5 genes rather than sequenced, the full variable domain is DGGITQSPKYLFRKEGQNVTLSCEQNLNHDAMYWYRQDPGQGLRLIYYSQIVNDFQKGDIAEGYSVSREKKESFPLTVTSAQKNPTAFYLCASTTRGGGDQPQHFGDGTRLSIL.